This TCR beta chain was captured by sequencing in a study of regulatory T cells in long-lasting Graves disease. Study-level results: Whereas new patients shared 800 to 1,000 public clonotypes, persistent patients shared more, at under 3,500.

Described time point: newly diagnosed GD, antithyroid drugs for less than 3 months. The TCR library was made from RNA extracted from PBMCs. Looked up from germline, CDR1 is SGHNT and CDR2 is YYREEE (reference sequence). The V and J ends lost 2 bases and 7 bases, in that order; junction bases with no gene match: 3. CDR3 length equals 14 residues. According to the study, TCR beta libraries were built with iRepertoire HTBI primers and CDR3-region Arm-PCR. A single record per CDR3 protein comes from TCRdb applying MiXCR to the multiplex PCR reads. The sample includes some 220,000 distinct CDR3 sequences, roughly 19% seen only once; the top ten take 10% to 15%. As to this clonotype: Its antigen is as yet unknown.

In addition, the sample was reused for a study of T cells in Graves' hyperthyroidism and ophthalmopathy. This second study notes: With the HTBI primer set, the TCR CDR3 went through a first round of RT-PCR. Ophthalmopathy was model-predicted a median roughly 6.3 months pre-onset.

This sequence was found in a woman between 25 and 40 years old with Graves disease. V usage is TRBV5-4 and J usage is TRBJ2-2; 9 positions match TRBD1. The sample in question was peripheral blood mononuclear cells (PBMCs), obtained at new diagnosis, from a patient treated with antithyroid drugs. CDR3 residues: CASSFGQGIGELFF. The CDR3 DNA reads TGTGCCAGCAGCTTCGGACAGGGGATCGGGGAGCTGTTTTTT.